Shown below are 32 T cell receptor beta chains from a single sample sequenced in a study of cytomegalovirus exposure and HLA in healthy donors. PCR was performed using 60 Vbeta and 13 Jbeta primers. Sequenced by immunoSEQ multiplex PCR; TCRdb stores in-frame clones only, minus some. The sample shows roughly 160,000 clones, around 82% of them seen only once. The material sequenced was PBMCs. These TCRs come from a man in his thirties or forties in good health and CMV-seronegative.

This clone is a singleton in its sample. V and J are TRBV6-1 and TRBJ1-2; D gene ambiguous. The germline V and J ends were trimmed by 2 bases and 4 bases, with 11 bases remaining between them. The CDR3 totals 14 residues. From germline, CDR1 is MNHNS and CDR2 SASEGT. The CDR3 region is CASSEMRVSYGYTF. The CDR3 DNA sequence: TGTGCCAGCAGTGAAATGCGGGTCAGCTATGGCTACACCTTC.

The chain carries TRBV7-6 and TRBJ1-4, with D possibly TRBD1 on 5 matching bases. Germline V gene lookup returns CDR1 SGHVS and CDR2 FNYEAQ. Deletions cut 1 base from V and 6 bases from J, with 9 bases between. The CDR3 is made up of 14 amino acids. DNA of the CDR3: TGTGCCAGCAGCTTAGTCCTAGGGGATGAAAAACTGTTTTTT. It translates to CASSLVLGDEKLFF.

V and J are TRBV7-3 and TRBJ1-1; 8 bases are a match to TRBD1. This CDR3 has 15 residues. V was clipped by 5 bases and J by 2 bases; unmatched bases: 7. Germline V gene sequence: CDR1 SGHTA, CDR2 FQGTGA. CDR3 bases: TGTGCCAGCAGCCTGGACGGACAGGGTAACACTGAAGCTTTCTTT. It translates to CASSLDGQGNTEAFF.

V usage is TRBV4-1 and J usage is TRBJ2-3, with a weak D call TRBD1 (6 bases). This CDR3 spans 15 amino acids. Looked up from germline, CDR1 is MGHRA and CDR2 is YSYEKL. The germline V and J ends were trimmed by 2 bases and 4 bases, with 13 bases remaining between them. The CDR3 DNA reads TGCGCCAGCAGCCAAAAACAGGGTGTCGCAGATACGCAGTATTTT. The encoded protein is CASSQKQGVADTQYF.

The chain recombines TRBV7-9 with TRBJ2-3; tentatively, D is TRBD2 (5 bases). Germline loops: CDR1 SEHNR, CDR2 FQNEAQ (reference sequence). The V gene lost 1 base and the J gene lost 9 bases, with 11 bases spanning the gap. CDR3 length: 13 amino acids. This CDR3 reads CASSLGASPTQYF. The DNA of the CDR3 is TGTGCCAGCAGCTTAGGGGCTAGCCCCACGCAGTATTTT. Filled out from reference TRBV7-9 and TRBJ2-3, the complete variable domain reads DTGVSQNPRHKITKRGQNVTFRCDPISEHNRLYWYRQTLGQGPEFLTYFQNEAQLEKSRLLSDRFSAERPKGSFSTLEIQRTEQGDSAMYLCASSLGASPTQYFGPGTRLTVL.

The chain couples TRBV6-1 to TRBJ2-7; the D gene is possibly TRBD2 (5 bases). Germline V gives CDR1 MNHNS, CDR2 SASEGT. V lost 4 bases and J lost 6, with 19 bases in between. The CDR3 loop spans 15 amino acids. CDR3 sequence: CASSGWRVEAGEQYF. In nucleotides, the CDR3 is TGTGCCAGCAGTGGATGGCGGGTGGAGGCGGGCGAGCAGTACTTC.

As DNA, the CDR3 is TGTGCCAGCTGGGACAGGGGGGCTAGCACAGATACGCAGTATTTT. Its translation is CASWDRGASTDTQYF. The chain joins TRBV19 to TRBJ2-3, with 11 bases matching TRBD1. The germline V gene has CDR1 LNHDA and CDR2 SQIVND (reference sequence). The CDR3 is 15 amino acids. Trimming took 9 bases from V and 0 from J; bases not matched to a gene: 5. The full variable domain, rest sourced from reference TRBV19 and TRBJ2-3, is DGGITQSPKYLFRKEGQNVTLSCEQNLNHDAMYWYRQDPGQGLRLIYYSQIVNDFQKGDIAEGYSVSREKKESFPLTVTSAQKNPTAFYLCASWDRGASTDTQYFGPGTRLTVL.

The chain carries TRBV6-5 and TRBJ2-3; D gene unclear. This CDR3 has 16 amino acids. The germline V gene encodes CDR1 MNHEY and CDR2 SVGAGI. The V gene lost 1 base and the J gene lost 0 bases, with 11 bases spanning the gap. CDR3 protein: CASSYFQATSTDTQYF. The CDR3 DNA sequence: TGTGCCAGCAGTTACTTCCAGGCTACTAGCACAGATACGCAGTATTTT.

V and J are TRBV19 and TRBJ2-7, with 9 bases fitting TRBD1. Germline loops: CDR1 LNHDA, CDR2 SQIVND (reference sequence). This CDR3 comprises 15 residues. V shed 6 bases and J 0 bases; nucleotides not matched to a gene: 6. The CDR3 DNA follows: TGTGCCAGTAGCGAAGACAGGGGGAGCTCCTACGAGCAGTACTTC. Encoded protein: CASSEDRGSSYEQYF.

This chain connects TRBV10-2 to TRBJ2-7; D not resolved. The CDR3 is 12 residues long. Germline V gene data show CDR1 as WSHSY and CDR2 as SAAADI. The ends were cut back, 6 bases at V and 1 base at J, with 7 bases in the middle. The CDR3 DNA reads as TGCGCCAGCAGGCAGGTATCCTACGAGCAGTACTTC. Amino acid sequence: CASRQVSYEQYF.

The V call is TRBV7-2, the J call TRBJ1-6, with 8 bases fitting TRBD1. Germline lookup yields CDR1 SGHTA and CDR2 FQGNSA. The CDR3 runs to 13 residues. V dropped 10 bases and J dropped 11; count of bases not matched to a gene: 10. In DNA form, the CDR3 reads TGTGCCACAGCAGGACAGGGTGTTGCACCCCTCCACTTT. It is translated as CATAGQGVAPLHF.

The chain is built from TRBV5-1 and TRBJ2-2; unclear D gene. With 1 base removed from V and 8 bases from J, the gap between germline ends came to 9 bases. Germline V gives CDR1 SGHRS, CDR2 YFSETQ. The CDR3 covers 13 residues. CDR3 in DNA: TGCGCCAGCAGCTTGTCGGTGGTGGGGGAGCTGTTTTTT. Translated, it gives CASSLSVVGELFF.

The chain has TRBV5-1 and TRBJ2-3, with D tentatively TRBD2 (6 bases). This CDR3 region has 15 residues. Trimming took 5 bases from V and 2 from J, leaving 15 bases between them. Per germline, CDR1 SGHRS and CDR2 YFSETQ. The CDR3 protein is CASRDQRTNTDTQYF. The CDR3 nucleotides are TGCGCCAGCAGAGACCAGCGGACTAACACAGATACGCAGTATTTT.

The chain is built from TRBV11-3 and TRBJ1-1; 9 nucleotides match TRBD1. The V segment lost 4 bases and the J segment 5 bases; nucleotides outside the gene matches: 8. The CDR3 runs 15 residues. CDR1 SGHNT and CDR2 YENEEA come from the germline V gene. CDR3 sequence: CASSYNRGRGTEAFF. CDR3 nucleotides: TGTGCCAGCAGCTACAACAGGGGGCGGGGGACTGAAGCTTTCTTT.

The V and J genes are TRBV5-6 and TRBJ1-3; D uncertain. The V gene's germline CDR1 is SGHDT and CDR2 YYEEEE. The CDR3 covers 15 residues. V was pared by 4 bases and J by 4 bases, with 15 bases between. The CDR3 protein is CASSLGRASGNTIYF. DNA of the CDR3: TGTGCCAGCAGCCTTGGGCGGGCATCGGGAAACACCATATATTTT.

In DNA form, the CDR3 reads TGTGCCAGTAGTAGCTCCGGGATTCCCTACAAAAACATTCAGTACTTC. It encodes CASSSSGIPYKNIQYF. The V and J genes are TRBV19 and TRBJ2-4, with D possibly matching TRBD2 (5 bases). The CDR3 length is 16 residues. Trimming removed 4 bases from V and 3 bases from J, with 16 bases in between. Per germline, CDR1 LNHDA and CDR2 SQIVND (reference sequence). Filled out from reference TRBV19 and TRBJ2-4, the complete variable domain reads DGGITQSPKYLFRKEGQNVTLSCEQNLNHDAMYWYRQDPGQGLRLIYYSQIVNDFQKGDIAEGYSVSREKKESFPLTVTSAQKNPTAFYLCASSSSGIPYKNIQYFGAGTRLSVL.

This chain's CDR3 is CAWRRIRGLAYEQYF. As DNA, the CDR3 is TGTGCCTGGAGGAGGATTAGGGGATTAGCCTACGAGCAGTACTTC. This chain connects TRBV30 to TRBJ2-7; TRBD1 might be the D (5 bases). V lost 3 bases to trimming and J lost 2 bases, with 17 bases between them. The CDR3 has 15 residues. Looked up from germline, CDR1 is GTSNPN and CDR2 is SVGIG (reference sequence).

The chain combines TRBV5-1 with TRBJ2-1, with 9 bases identical to TRBD2. Germline V gene data show CDR1 as SGHRS and CDR2 as YFSETQ. CDR3 length: 15 residues. V lost 3 bases and J lost 6; bases outside the gene matches: 7. The CDR3 loop is CASSSSGTSLNEQFF. CDR3 nucleotides: TGCGCCAGCAGCTCCTCCGGGACTAGCCTCAATGAGCAGTTCTTC.

CDR3 nucleotide sequence: TGCGCCAGCAGCTTTCCGACCGGGGAGCTGTTTTTT. Its protein product is CASSFPTGELFF. The V and J genes are TRBV5-1 and TRBJ2-2; D remains unclear. CDR3 length equals 12 residues. Germline V gives CDR1 SGHRS, CDR2 YFSETQ. Trimming removed 2 bases at V and 5 bases at J, with 4 bases between. Variable domain in full (rest from reference TRBV5-1 and TRBJ2-2): KAGVTQTPRYLIKTRGQQVTLSCSPISGHRSVSWYQQTPGQGLQFLFEYFSETQRNKGNFPGRFSGRQFSNSRSEMNVSTLELGDSALYLCASSFPTGELFFGEGSRLTVL.

The gene calls are TRBV7-2 and TRBJ2-3; TRBD2 agrees at 13 bases. CDR3 length equals 16 residues. V trimming: 2 bases; J trimming: 5 bases; junction bases outside the gene matches: 4. Germline V CDR1 and CDR2: SGHTA, FQGNSA. DNA of the CDR3: TGTGCCAGCAGCTTAAGACTAGCGGGGGGTGGAGATACGCAGTATTTT. Its translation is CASSLRLAGGGDTQYF.

The chain couples TRBV12-5 to TRBJ1-2, with D possibly TRBD1 on 6 matching bases. V lost 6 bases and J lost 7, with 12 bases in between. The length of the CDR3 is 12 residues. Germline V gives CDR1 LGHNT, CDR2 FRNRAP. As DNA, the CDR3 is TGTGCTAGTGGCCAACAGGGAACTGGCTACACCTTC. Protein product: CASGQQGTGYTF.

V gene TRBV6-5 combines with J gene TRBJ2-2, with a possible D match to TRBD1 (5 bases). Germline CDR1 is MNHEY and CDR2 is SVGAGI. CDR3 length: 15 residues. The V end was cut by 5 bases, the J end by 5 bases, with 15 bases between. This CDR3 is CASSLQGPGTGELFF. The CDR3 DNA reads TGTGCCAGCAGTCTTCAGGGCCCCGGAACCGGGGAGCTGTTTTTT.

This chain uses TRBV5-3 with TRBJ2-1, with 7 bases lining up with TRBD1. TRBV5-3 is an ORF, with its function uncertain. Trimming removed 2 bases from V and 7 bases from J; junction bases left unmatched: 6. The CDR3 is made up of 14 amino acids. The CDR3 sequence: CARSFQTGYNEQFF. In DNA, the CDR3 is TGTGCCAGAAGCTTCCAGACAGGGTATAATGAGCAGTTCTTC.

The chain carries TRBV30 and TRBJ2-5; a possible D gene is TRBD1 (8 bases). Judging by the DNA end, TRBJ2-7 fits better; the J call may be wrong. The CDR3 is made up of 14 amino acids. Germline values: CDR1 GTSNPN, CDR2 SVGIG (reference sequence). The CDR3 here is CACPHVQGGVEQYF. DNA for the CDR3: TGTGCCTGCCCTCACGTACAGGGGGGGGTCGAGCAGTACTTC.

In its sample, this clone was seen once. This rearrangement joins TRBV7-8 to TRBJ2-1; D is perhaps TRBD2 (7 bases). The CDR3 sequence is 17 residues long. V gave up 0 bases and J gave up 7 bases, with 19 bases separating them. Germline V CDR1 and CDR2: SGHVS, FQNEAQ. CDR3 region: CASSLARRGGGLNEQFF. The CDR3 region has the DNA TGTGCCAGCAGCTTAGCGAGGAGGGGGGGCGGATTGAATGAGCAGTTCTTC.

The chain carries TRBV30 and TRBJ2-3; 9 bases match TRBD2. V dropped 0 bases and J dropped 1; count of bases not matched to a gene: 2. The CDR3 spans 15 residues. Germline assignment: CDR1 GTSNPN and CDR2 SVGIG (reference sequence). The CDR3 loop reads CAWSVLAGRTDTQYF. The CDR3 DNA reads as TGTGCCTGGAGTGTACTAGCGGGCCGCACAGATACGCAGTATTTT.

The chain is built from TRBV11-2 and TRBJ2-7; perhaps TRBD2 as D (6 bases). The V end lost 4 bases, the J end lost 2 bases, and 12 bases lay between the germline ends. CDR1 is SGHAT, CDR2 FQNNGV, per germline. This CDR3 is built from 14 residues. In DNA form, the CDR3 reads TGTGCCAGCAGCTGGGGGACTCTCGCCTACGAGCAGTACTTC. Translated, it gives CASSWGTLAYEQYF.

This clone appeared a few times. The rearrangement links TRBV5-1 to TRBJ2-7, with 7 bases that match TRBD2. Germline lookup yields CDR1 SGHRS and CDR2 YFSETQ. The CDR3 is 15 amino acids. Trimming took 4 bases from V and 6 from J; bases not matched to a gene: 13. The CDR3 DNA reads TGCGCCAGCAGCGGGGGGGGAGCGGGATGGGTCGAGCAGTACTTC. It encodes CASSGGGAGWVEQYF.

The CDR3 region has the DNA TGTGCCAACGGAGAATATGCCCACAATGAGCAGTTCTTC. Residues: CANGEYAHNEQFF. V usage is TRBV6-1 and J usage is TRBJ2-1; no definite D call. Germline CDR1 reads MNHNS; CDR2 reads SASEGT. V dropped 10 bases and J dropped 5 bases, with 15 bases sitting between them. CDR3 length: 13 amino acids.

The chain has TRBV5-6 and TRBJ2-2; 9 bases match TRBD1. CDR1 and CDR2 (germline): SGHDT, YYEEEE. Trimming took 4 bases from V and 7 from J; bases not matched to a gene: 11. The CDR3 has 16 residues. CDR3 protein: CASSGETGGSFGELFF. DNA of the CDR3: TGTGCCAGCAGCGGAGAGACAGGGGGTTCGTTCGGGGAGCTGTTTTTT.

On this clone: Just one base apart from a much larger clone, this may be a read error. V usage is TRBV7-9 and J usage is TRBJ2-3, with 12 bases lining up with TRBD2. In germline, CDR1 is SEHNR, CDR2 FQNEAQ (reference sequence). There are 14 residues in the CDR3. Unmatched junction bases numbered 0, after V lost 3 bases and J lost 5 bases. CDR3 sequence reads: CASSLGLAGDTQYF. The CDR3 DNA reads as TGTGCCAGCAGCTTGGGACTAGCGGGAGATACGCAGTATTTT. The full variable domain, rest sourced from reference TRBV7-9 and TRBJ2-3, is DTGVSQNPRHKITKRGQNVTFRCDPISEHNRLYWYRQTLGQGPEFLTYFQNEAQLEKSRLLSDRFSAERPKGSFSTLEIQRTEQGDSAMYLCASSLGLAGDTQYFGPGTRLTVL.

J is TRBJ1-6 and V is TRBV6-5; no definite D call. CDR3 length equals 16 residues. Trimming stripped 2 bases from V and 9 bases from J, with 17 bases between. Germline CDR1 MNHEY, CDR2 SVGAGI. The CDR3 loop is CASSYAKHPGASPLHF. CDR3 DNA sequence: TGTGCCAGCAGTTACGCGAAACATCCAGGTGCTTCACCCCTCCACTTT.